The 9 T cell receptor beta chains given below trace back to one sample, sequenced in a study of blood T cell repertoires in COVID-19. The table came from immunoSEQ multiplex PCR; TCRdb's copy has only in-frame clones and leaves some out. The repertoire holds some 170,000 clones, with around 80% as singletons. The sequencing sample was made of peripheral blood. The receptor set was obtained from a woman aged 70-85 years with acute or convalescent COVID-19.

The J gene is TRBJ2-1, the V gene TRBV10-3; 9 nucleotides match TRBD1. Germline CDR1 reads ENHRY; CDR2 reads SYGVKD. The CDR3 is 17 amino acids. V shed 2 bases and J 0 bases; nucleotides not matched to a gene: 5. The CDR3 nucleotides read TGTGCCATCAGTGAGAGGACAGGGGCTAACTCCTACAATGAGCAGTTCTTC. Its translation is CAISERTGANSYNEQFF.

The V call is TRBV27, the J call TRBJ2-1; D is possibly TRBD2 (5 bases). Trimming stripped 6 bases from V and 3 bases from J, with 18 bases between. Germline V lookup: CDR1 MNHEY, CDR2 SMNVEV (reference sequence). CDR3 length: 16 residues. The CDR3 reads CASSPIHPSNYNEQFF. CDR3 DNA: TGTGCCAGCAGCCCCATCCATCCTAGCAACTACAATGAGCAGTTCTTC.

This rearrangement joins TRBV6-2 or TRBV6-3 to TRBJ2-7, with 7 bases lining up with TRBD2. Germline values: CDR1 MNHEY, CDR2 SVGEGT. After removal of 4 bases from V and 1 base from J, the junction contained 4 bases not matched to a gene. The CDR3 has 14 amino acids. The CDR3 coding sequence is TGTGCCAGCAGTTCGCGGGACTATTCCTACGAGCAGTACTTC. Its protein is CASSSRDYSYEQYF.

CDR3 nucleotide sequence: TGTGCCAGCACAGGGATGGGGGAAAAACTGTTTTTT. Amino acids: CASTGMGEKLFF. The rearrangement joins TRBV19 to TRBJ1-4; possibly TRBD1 for D (6 bases). Trimming took 9 bases from V and 8 from J, leaving 13 bases between them. Germline lookup yields CDR1 LNHDA and CDR2 SQIVND (reference sequence). The CDR3 is made up of 12 amino acids.

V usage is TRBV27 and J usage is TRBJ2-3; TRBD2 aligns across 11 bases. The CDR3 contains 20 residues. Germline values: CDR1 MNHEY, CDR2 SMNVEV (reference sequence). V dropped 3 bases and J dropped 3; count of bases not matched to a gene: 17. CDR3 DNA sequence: TGTGCCAGCAGTTTTTGGACTAGCGGGCCTACGATGGGACGGACAGATACGCAGTATTTT. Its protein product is CASSFWTSGPTMGRTDTQYF.

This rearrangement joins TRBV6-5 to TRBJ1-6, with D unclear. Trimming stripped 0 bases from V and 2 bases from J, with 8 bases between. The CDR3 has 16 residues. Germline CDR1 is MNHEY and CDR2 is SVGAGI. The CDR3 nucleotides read TGTGCCAGCAGTTACTCGTTGCAGGCCTATAATTCACCCCTCCACTTT. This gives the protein CASSYSLQAYNSPLHF.

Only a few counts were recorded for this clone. In DNA, the CDR3 is TGCGCCAGCAGCCCCCTCTTGGCTGGGGAGCTGTTTTTT. Translating it yields CASSPLLAGELFF. This rearrangement joins TRBV5-1 to TRBJ2-2; D is unclear. Germline CDR1 reads SGHRS; CDR2 reads YFSETQ. The CDR3 has 13 residues. V was clipped by 4 bases and J by 8 bases, with 12 bases between them.

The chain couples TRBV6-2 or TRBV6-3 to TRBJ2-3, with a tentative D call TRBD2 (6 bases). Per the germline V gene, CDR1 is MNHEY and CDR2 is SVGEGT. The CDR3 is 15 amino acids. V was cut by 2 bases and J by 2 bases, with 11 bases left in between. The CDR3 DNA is TGTGCCAGCAGTTACCGGGACTCTTACACAGATACGCAGTATTTT. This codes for CASSYRDSYTDTQYF.

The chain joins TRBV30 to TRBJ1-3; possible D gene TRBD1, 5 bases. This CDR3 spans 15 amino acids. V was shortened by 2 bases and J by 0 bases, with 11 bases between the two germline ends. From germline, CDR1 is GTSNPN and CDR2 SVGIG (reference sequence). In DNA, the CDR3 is TGTGCCTGGAGTATTGCGACAGACTCTGGAAACACCATATATTTT. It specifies CAWSIATDSGNTIYF.